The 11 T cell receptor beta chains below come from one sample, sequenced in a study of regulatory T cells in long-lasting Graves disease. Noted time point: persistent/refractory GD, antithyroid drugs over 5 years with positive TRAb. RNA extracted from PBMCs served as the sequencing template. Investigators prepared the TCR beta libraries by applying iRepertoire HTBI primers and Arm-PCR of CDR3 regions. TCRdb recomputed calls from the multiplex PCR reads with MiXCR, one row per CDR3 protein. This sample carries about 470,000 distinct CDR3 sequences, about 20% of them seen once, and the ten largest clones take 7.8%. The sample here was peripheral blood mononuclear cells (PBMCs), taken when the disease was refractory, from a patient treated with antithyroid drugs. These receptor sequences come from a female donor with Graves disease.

CDR3 sequence: CASRISRDRQYF. The CDR3 nucleotides read TGTGCCAGCCGGATATCCCGGGATCGGCAGTACTTC. The chain recombines TRBV6-1 with TRBJ2-7; D is perhaps TRBD2 (5 bases). V lost 8 bases, J lost 9 bases, and 17 bases lay in between. The CDR3 is 12 residues long. Germline V CDR1 and CDR2: MNHNS, SASEGT.

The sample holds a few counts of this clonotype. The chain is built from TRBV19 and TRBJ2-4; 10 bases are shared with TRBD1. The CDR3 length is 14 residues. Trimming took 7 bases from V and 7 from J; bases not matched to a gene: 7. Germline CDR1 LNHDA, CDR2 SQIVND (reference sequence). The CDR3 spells CASTQPGQGNIQYF. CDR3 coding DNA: TGTGCCAGTACCCAGCCGGGACAGGGGAACATTCAGTACTTC.

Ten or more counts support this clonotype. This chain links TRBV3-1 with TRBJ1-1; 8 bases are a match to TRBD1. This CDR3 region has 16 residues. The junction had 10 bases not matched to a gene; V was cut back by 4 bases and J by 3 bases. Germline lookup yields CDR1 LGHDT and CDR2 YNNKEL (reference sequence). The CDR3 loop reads CASSLRTGLRDTEAFF. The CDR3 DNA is TGTGCCAGCAGCCTTCGGACAGGGTTGAGGGACACTGAAGCTTTCTTT.

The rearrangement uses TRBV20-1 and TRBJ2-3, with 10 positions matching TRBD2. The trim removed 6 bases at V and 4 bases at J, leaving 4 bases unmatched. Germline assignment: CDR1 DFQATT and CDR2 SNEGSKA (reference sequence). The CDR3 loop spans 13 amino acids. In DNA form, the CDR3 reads TGCAGTGCCCCCCTAGCGGGAGCAGATACGCAGTATTTT. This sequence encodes CSAPLAGADTQYF.

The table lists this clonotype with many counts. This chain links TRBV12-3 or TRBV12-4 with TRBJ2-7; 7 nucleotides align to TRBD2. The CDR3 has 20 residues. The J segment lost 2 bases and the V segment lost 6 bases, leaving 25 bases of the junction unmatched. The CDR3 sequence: CASSPFRLAASIPNTYEQYF. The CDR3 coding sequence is TGTGCCAGCAGCCCCTTCAGGCTAGCGGCATCCATCCCAAATACCTACGAGCAGTACTTC.

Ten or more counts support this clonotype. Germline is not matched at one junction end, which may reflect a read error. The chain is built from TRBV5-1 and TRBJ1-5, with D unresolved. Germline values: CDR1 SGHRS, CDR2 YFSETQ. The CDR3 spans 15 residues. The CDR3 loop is CASSLTVAGGQPQHF. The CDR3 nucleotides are TGTGCCAGCAGCCTCACCGTGGCAGGCGGCCAGCCCCAGCATTTT.

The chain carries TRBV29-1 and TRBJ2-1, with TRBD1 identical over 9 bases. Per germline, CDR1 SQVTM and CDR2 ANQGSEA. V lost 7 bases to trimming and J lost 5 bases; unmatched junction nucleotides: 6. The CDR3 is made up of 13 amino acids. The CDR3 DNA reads TGCAGCGCTGTCGACAGGGGGGACAATGAGCAGTTCTTC. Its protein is CSAVDRGDNEQFF.

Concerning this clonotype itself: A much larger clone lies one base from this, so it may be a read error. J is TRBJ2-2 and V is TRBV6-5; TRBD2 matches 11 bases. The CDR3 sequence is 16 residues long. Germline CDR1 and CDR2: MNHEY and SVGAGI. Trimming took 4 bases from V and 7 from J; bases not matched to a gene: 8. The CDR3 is CASSLGLAETSGELFF. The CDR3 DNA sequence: TGTGCCAGCAGTTTGGGACTAGCGGAGACCAGCGGGGAGCTGTTTTTT.

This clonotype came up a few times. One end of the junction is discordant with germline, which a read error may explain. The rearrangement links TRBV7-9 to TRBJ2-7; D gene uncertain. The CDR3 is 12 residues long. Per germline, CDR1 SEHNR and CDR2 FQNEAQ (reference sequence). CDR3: CASSVAFYEQYF. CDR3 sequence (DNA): TGTGCCAGCAGCGTAGCATTTTACGAGCAGTACTTC. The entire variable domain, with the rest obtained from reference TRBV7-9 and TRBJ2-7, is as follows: DTGVSQNPRHKITKRGQNVTFRCDPISEHNRLYWYRQTLGQGPEFLTYFQNEAQLEKSRLLSDRFSAERPKGSFSTLEIQRTEQGDSAMYLCASSVAFYEQYFGPGTRLTVT.

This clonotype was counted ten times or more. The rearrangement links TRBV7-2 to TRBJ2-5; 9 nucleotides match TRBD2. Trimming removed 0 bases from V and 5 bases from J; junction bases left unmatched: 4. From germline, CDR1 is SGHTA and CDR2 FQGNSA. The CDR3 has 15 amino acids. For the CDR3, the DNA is TGTGCCAGCAGCTTAGCCCGCGGGAGGGGTGAGACCCAGTACTTC. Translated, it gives CASSLARGRGETQYF.

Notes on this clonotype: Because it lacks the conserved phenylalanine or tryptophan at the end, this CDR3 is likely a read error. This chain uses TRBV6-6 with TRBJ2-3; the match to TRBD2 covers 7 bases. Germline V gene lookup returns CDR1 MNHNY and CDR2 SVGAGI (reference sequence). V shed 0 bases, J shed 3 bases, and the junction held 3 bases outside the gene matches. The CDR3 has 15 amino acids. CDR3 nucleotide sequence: TGTGCCAGCAGTTACTCGCTAGCGGAGACAGATACGCAGTATTTG. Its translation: CASSYSLAETDTQYL.